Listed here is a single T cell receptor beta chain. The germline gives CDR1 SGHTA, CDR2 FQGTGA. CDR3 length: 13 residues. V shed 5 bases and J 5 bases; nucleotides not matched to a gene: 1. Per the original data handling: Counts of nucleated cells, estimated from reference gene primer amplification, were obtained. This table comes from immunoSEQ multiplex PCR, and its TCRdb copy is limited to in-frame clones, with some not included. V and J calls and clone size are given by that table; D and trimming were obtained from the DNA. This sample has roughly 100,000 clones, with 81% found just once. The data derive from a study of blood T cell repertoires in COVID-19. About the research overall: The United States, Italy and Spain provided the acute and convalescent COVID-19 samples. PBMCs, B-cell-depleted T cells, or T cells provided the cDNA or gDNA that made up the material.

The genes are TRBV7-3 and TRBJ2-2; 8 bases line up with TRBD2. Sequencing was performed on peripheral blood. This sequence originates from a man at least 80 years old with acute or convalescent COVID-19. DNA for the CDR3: TGTGCCAGCAGCCCTAGCGGGACCGGGGAGCTGTTTTTT. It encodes CASSPSGTGELFF.